The clone carrying this TCR beta chain was seen more than once but under ten times. The antigen is undetermined. This record comes from a study of blood T cells in healthy people across ages. Study-level findings and limits: Age brought a roughly linear fall in TCR beta diversity measured per million T cells.

A second roughly 6 to 12 cycle PCR used barcoded and J-beta primers. The template-switch adaptor, which had 12 random nucleotides, put a tag on each cDNA molecule. A single record per CDR3 protein comes from TCRdb applying MiXCR to the 5' RACE reads. The sample consists of 700,000 or so distinct CDR3 sequences, over 20% of them appearing once. The CDR3 length is 17 residues. The trim removed 6 bases at V and 0 bases at J, leaving 11 bases unmatched. Germline V lookup: CDR1 MDHEN, CDR2 SYDVKM. V usage is TRBV28 and J usage is TRBJ2-7, with 10 bases fitting TRBD1. The sequence was obtained from a man aged 65-85 years in good health. Sequenced material: blood. The CDR3 spells CASSSPGTGDNSYEQYF. CDR3 DNA: TGTGCCAGCAGCTCTCCCGGGACAGGGGATAACTCCTACGAGCAGTACTTC.